The next 4 T cell receptor beta chains were all read from a single sample in a study of a mutant IDH1 vaccine in newly diagnosed glioma. Time point denoted: week 23, last vaccination. It was 300 ug of mutant IDH1 20-mer peptide that made up each vaccine dose, given with topical imiquimod. Their antigens are not known. Generated by immunoSEQ multiplex PCR, the TCRdb table keeps only in-frame clones and is missing some. The sample shows about 60,000 clones, 87% of them seen only once. Sample: PBMCs, taken from a glioma patient whose treatment included an IDH1 peptide vaccine. Every receptor here comes from a man between 35 and 55 years old with glioma.

This clone was recorded once. The V gene is TRBV7-6, the J gene TRBJ2-7; D uncertain. V was trimmed by 1 base and J by 3 bases, leaving 10 bases between them. The germline gives CDR1 SGHVS, CDR2 FNYEAQ. The CDR3 has 14 residues. The CDR3 reads CASSLVPGSYEQYF. DNA for the CDR3: TGTGCCAGCAGCTTAGTCCCCGGCAGCTACGAGCAGTACTTC.

The gene calls are TRBV2 and TRBJ2-1; the D gene is possibly TRBD2 (5 bases). This CDR3 contains 15 residues. V lost 6 bases, J lost 4 bases, and 16 bases lay in between. Germline CDR1 SNHLY, CDR2 FYNNEI. The CDR3 sequence is CASSFLAGGYNEQFF. CDR3 in DNA: TGTGCCAGCAGCTTCTTGGCGGGTGGTTACAATGAGCAGTTCTTC.

V gene TRBV4-3 combines with J gene TRBJ1-6; D not certain. Between the trimmed V and J ends, which lost 0 bases and 10 bases, there was a span of 7 bases. Looked up from germline, CDR1 is LGHNA and CDR2 is YSLEER. There are 13 residues in the CDR3. The CDR3 reads CASSQDGLSPLHF. The CDR3 DNA reads as TGCGCCAGCAGCCAAGATGGGTTGTCACCCCTCCACTTT.

This clone was recorded a few times. This chain links TRBV5-4 with TRBJ1-1, with a possible D match to TRBD1 (6 bases). CDR3 length equals 14 residues. CDR1 is SGHNT and CDR2 is YYREEE in the germline V gene (reference sequence). V shed 4 bases and J shed 1 base, with 11 bases lying between them. The CDR3 reads CASSLGQKNTEAFF. In DNA form, the CDR3 reads TGTGCCAGCAGCCTTGGACAGAAGAACACTGAAGCTTTCTTT.